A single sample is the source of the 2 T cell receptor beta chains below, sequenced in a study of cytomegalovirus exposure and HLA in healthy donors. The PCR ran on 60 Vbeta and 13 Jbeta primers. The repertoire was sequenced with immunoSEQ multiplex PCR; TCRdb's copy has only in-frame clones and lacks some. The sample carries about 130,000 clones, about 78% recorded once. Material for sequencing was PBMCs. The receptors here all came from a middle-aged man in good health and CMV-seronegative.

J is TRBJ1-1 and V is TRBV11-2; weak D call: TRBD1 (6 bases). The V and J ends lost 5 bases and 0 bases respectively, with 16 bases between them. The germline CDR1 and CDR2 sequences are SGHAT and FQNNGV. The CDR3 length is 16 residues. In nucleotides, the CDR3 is TGTGCCAGCAGCGAGGGACACCGAAATTTGAACACTGAAGCTTTCTTT. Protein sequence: CASSEGHRNLNTEAFF.

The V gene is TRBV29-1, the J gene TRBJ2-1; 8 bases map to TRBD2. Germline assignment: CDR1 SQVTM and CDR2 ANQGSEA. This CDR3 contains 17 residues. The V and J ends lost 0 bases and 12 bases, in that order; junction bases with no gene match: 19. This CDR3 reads CSVEDPTAGVYGAGQFF. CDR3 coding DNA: TGCAGCGTTGAAGATCCGACAGCGGGAGTGTATGGAGCAGGGCAGTTCTTC.